The sequence of this T cell receptor beta chain was determined in a study of cytomegalovirus exposure and HLA in healthy donors. Points on this clone: Its antigen is not known.

Points from the study as a whole: The study put some 160 TCR beta chains on its list as cytomegalovirus-associated.

Sequenced by immunoSEQ multiplex PCR; TCRdb stores in-frame clones only, minus some. The table shows roughly 150,000 clones, with 88% occurring only once. CDR3 length: 15 amino acids. The V gene's germline CDR1 is MNHEY and CDR2 SVGAGI. Trimming took off 2 bases at V and 2 bases at J, with 12 bases between the two ends. The V call is TRBV6-5, the J call TRBJ1-1, with D maybe TRBD1 (5 bases). This TCR came from a man younger than 35 in good health and CMV-seronegative. The source material was PBMCs. In nucleotides, the CDR3 is TGTGCCAGCAGTTACGGGGGGTTACTAAACACTGAAGCTTTCTTT. It encodes CASSYGGLLNTEAFF.